These 3 T cell receptor beta chains were all obtained from the same sample, sequenced in a study of blood T cell repertoires in COVID-19. Assay: immunoSEQ multiplex PCR; the TCRdb copy retains only in-frame clones and omits some. The sample includes tens of thousands of clones, about nine tenths seen only once; the top ten take approximately 7.7%. The sequenced sample was peripheral blood. These receptors originate from a woman aged 50 to 60 with active COVID-19.

The chain employs TRBV13 and TRBJ2-7, with 9 positions matching TRBD1. CDR3 size: 16 residues. The germline V gene has CDR1 PRHDT and CDR2 FYEKMQ (reference sequence). The trim removed 2 bases at V and 7 bases at J, leaving 12 bases unmatched. CDR3 protein: CASSLSEGTGLDEQYF. The CDR3 DNA reads as TGTGCCAGCAGCTTATCCGAGGGGACAGGGTTAGATGAGCAGTACTTC.

The V and J genes are TRBV29-1 and TRBJ2-1; perhaps TRBD1 as D (7 bases). Trimming pared 3 bases from V and 5 bases from J, leaving 8 bases between. Per germline, CDR1 SQVTM and CDR2 ANQGSEA. The CDR3 spans 12 residues. The CDR3 nucleotides are TGCAGCGTTGACAGGGGGGACAATGAGCAGTTCTTC. Encoded protein: CSVDRGDNEQFF.

This rearrangement joins TRBV19 to TRBJ2-5, with 8 bases identical to TRBD1. Germline CDR1 reads LNHDA; CDR2 reads SQIVND (reference sequence). This CDR3 region has 15 residues. V shed 6 bases, J shed 1 base, and the junction held 7 bases outside the gene matches. CDR3 amino acids: CASSTGGFIQETQYF. Written as DNA, the CDR3 is TGTGCCAGTAGCACAGGGGGATTCATCCAAGAGACCCAGTACTTC.